The next 2 T cell receptor beta chains were all read from a single sample in a study of Graves' ophthalmopathy and Graves' hyperthyroidism. The authors amplified TCR beta CDR3 regions from RNA transcripts. Scientists carried out first-round RT-PCR using HTBI primers and then a second-round multiplex PCR. One entry per CDR3 protein results from TCRdb running MiXCR on the multiplex PCR reads. The sample has about 620,000 distinct CDR3 sequences, 20% to 25% seen once; the top ten hold more than 5.5%. The sequenced sample was peripheral blood. The receptors shown here come from a woman between 18 and 29 years old with stable Graves' hyperthyroidism. Some clones in this sample may be carry-over from other donors' samples.

This clonotype was seen a few times. The chain couples TRBV12-3 or TRBV12-4 to TRBJ2-2; TRBD1 or TRBD2 may be the D gene (6 bases each). The V and J ends lost 5 bases and 4 bases respectively, with 17 bases between them. This CDR3 has 16 residues. CDR3 nucleotide sequence: TGTGCCAGCAGTCCGCCCCACGGGGGCCTCACCGGGGAGCTGTTTTTT. It translates to CASSPPHGGLTGELFF.

This clonotype was observed at least ten times. The genes are TRBV15 and TRBJ2-7; a weak D match, TRBD1 (6 bases). The V gene's germline CDR1 is LNHNV and CDR2 YYDKDF (reference sequence). CDR3 length equals 16 residues. V lost 0 bases, J lost 6 bases, and 18 bases lay in between. The CDR3 loop is CATSRDRGHISGEQYF. The CDR3 DNA follows: TGTGCCACCAGCAGAGATCGGGGACACATATCGGGCGAGCAGTACTTC.